Presented here are 14 T cell receptor beta chains from one specimen sequenced in a study of T-cell memory formation after mild COVID-19. TCRdb itself ran the 5' RACE reads through MiXCR, one entry per CDR3 protein. Among roughly 130,000 distinct CDR3 sequences listed, approximately 6.3% were seen once. Input material: PBMCs or a T cell subset sorted from them (not recorded which). These receptors all stem from an adult woman who had mild COVID-19 (a few samples of this study predate the infection). Cell type and time point are not known.

In this sample, this clonotype turned up a few times. This rearrangement joins TRBV12-3 or TRBV12-4 to TRBJ1-2; D may be TRBD1 (6 bases). V was cut by 1 base and J by 0 bases, with 9 bases left in between. The CDR3 totals 15 residues. The CDR3 coding sequence is TGTGCCAGCAGTTTAGGCCGGGGGCCTAACTATGGCTACACCTTC. It encodes CASSLGRGPNYGYTF.

This clonotype was detected a few times. J is TRBJ2-3 and V is TRBV10-3; tentative D call: TRBD1 (6 bases). Germline V CDR1 and CDR2: ENHRY, SYGVKD. The V gene lost 2 bases and the J gene lost 2 bases, with 11 bases spanning the gap. The CDR3 sequence is 15 residues long. The CDR3 sequence is CAISEIGDTTDTQYF. The CDR3 DNA is TGTGCCATCAGTGAGATAGGGGACACCACAGATACGCAGTATTTT.

This clonotype appeared many times. The gene calls are TRBV7-3 and TRBJ2-1, with 10 bases lining up with TRBD2. The CDR3 is made up of 17 amino acids. CDR1 SGHTA and CDR2 FQGTGA come from the germline V gene. V lost 0 bases, J lost 0 bases, and 2 bases stayed unmatched. CDR3 amino acids: CASSLTSGRSSYNEQFF. CDR3 nucleotide sequence: TGTGCCAGCAGCTTAACTAGCGGGAGGTCCTCCTACAATGAGCAGTTCTTC. Full variable domain (remainder filled in from reference TRBV7-3 and TRBJ2-1): GAGVSQTPSNKVTEKGKYVELRCDPISGHTALYWYRQSLGQGPEFLIYFQGTGAADDSGLPNDRFFAVRPEGSVSTLKIQRTERGDSAVYLCASSLTSGRSSYNEQFFGPGTRLTVL.

Only a few counts were recorded for this clonotype. The chain is built from TRBV6-6 and TRBJ1-1, with D unclear. The ends were cut back, 6 bases at V and 2 bases at J, with 13 bases in the middle. This CDR3 has 14 residues. Per the germline V gene, CDR1 is MNHNY and CDR2 is SVGAGI (reference sequence). The CDR3 DNA follows: TGTGCCAGCAGCATACTGGGCACAAACACTGAAGCTTTCTTT. Amino acid sequence: CASSILGTNTEAFF.

The chain joins TRBV20-1 to TRBJ1-1; D is undetermined. The CDR3 extends over 17 amino acids. In germline, CDR1 is DFQATT, CDR2 SNEGSKA (reference sequence). The V end lost 5 bases, the J end lost 0 bases, and 22 bases lay between the germline ends. CDR3 in amino acids: CSAPALRVTGMNTEAFF. CDR3 nucleotides: TGCAGTGCTCCCGCCCTAAGGGTGACGGGGATGAACACTGAAGCTTTCTTT.

This clonotype came up a few times. This sequence joins TRBV12-3 or TRBV12-4 and TRBJ2-3; no clear D gene. Between the trimmed V and J ends, which lost 6 bases and 2 bases, there was a span of 18 bases. The CDR3 has 16 amino acids. CDR3 residues: CASSPPPGELTDTQYF. The CDR3, as DNA: TGTGCCAGCAGCCCGCCCCCAGGAGAGCTCACAGATACGCAGTATTTT.

The table lists this clonotype with many counts. The rearrangement uses TRBV24-1 and TRBJ1-5, with no clear D. Between the trimmed V and J ends, which lost 7 bases and 1 base, there was a span of 4 bases. The CDR3 loop spans 12 amino acids. The germline gives CDR1 KGHDR, CDR2 SFDVKD. The CDR3 loop reads CATSDSNQPQHF. CDR3 sequence (DNA): TGTGCCACCAGCGACAGCAATCAGCCCCAGCATTTT.

This clonotype showed up just a few times. The J gene is TRBJ2-1, the V gene TRBV5-5, with 9 positions matching TRBD2. Germline CDR1 reads SGHKS; CDR2 reads YYEKEE (reference sequence). The CDR3 has 19 amino acids. Unmatched junction bases numbered 10, after V lost 0 bases and J lost 0 bases. The CDR3 sequence: CASSLVPAISGSSYNEQFF. CDR3 bases: TGTGCCAGCAGCTTGGTCCCGGCAATTAGCGGGAGCTCCTACAATGAGCAGTTCTTC.

This clonotype was seen at least ten times. This chain uses TRBV7-9 with TRBJ2-7; D perhaps matches TRBD1 (6 bases). V was trimmed by 5 bases and J by 2 bases, leaving 13 bases between them. CDR1 is SEHNR and CDR2 is FQNEAQ in the germline V gene (reference sequence). This CDR3 contains 14 residues. For the CDR3, the DNA is TGTGCCAGCAGCCCCGGGACACCTACCTACGAGCAGTACTTC. This translates into CASSPGTPTYEQYF.

The gene calls are TRBV4-1 and TRBJ2-3; D ambiguous. CDR1 MGHRA and CDR2 YSYEKL come from the germline V gene. V lost 4 bases to trimming and J lost 3 bases, with 26 bases between them. This CDR3 region has 19 residues. Written as DNA, the CDR3 is TGCGCCAGCAGCCGTTTTCGTTTTGACGACCACGAGGAAACAGATACGCAGTATTTT. Translation gives CASSRFRFDDHEETDTQYF.

This clonotype came up many times. This chain joins TRBV7-2 and TRBJ2-1, with D possibly matching TRBD1 (7 bases). Germline-derived CDR1 and CDR2 are SGHTA and FQGNSA. The CDR3 runs to 20 residues. V was trimmed by 1 base and J by 1 base, leaving 23 bases between them. The CDR3 DNA reads TGTGCCAGCAGCTTAGGGGGCTGGGACCAGGGGGGTATATCCTACAATGAGCAGTTCTTC. It translates to CASSLGGWDQGGISYNEQFF.

The table lists this clonotype with many counts. The chain combines TRBV25-1 with TRBJ2-1, with D possibly being TRBD1 (5 bases). With 5 bases removed from V and 8 bases from J, the gap between germline ends came to 13 bases. The CDR3 contains 13 residues. Germline V gene sequence: CDR1 MGHDK, CDR2 SYGVNS. CDR3 sequence reads: CASSHSQGHEQFF. CDR3 nucleotide sequence: TGTGCCAGCAGTCATTCGCAGGGCCATGAGCAGTTCTTC.

V gene TRBV7-9 combines with J gene TRBJ2-5, with TRBD2 matching over 10 bases. CDR1 and CDR2 (germline): SEHNR, FQNEAQ (reference sequence). Trimming removed 2 bases from V and 5 bases from J; junction bases left unmatched: 2. The CDR3 runs 14 residues. Here the CDR3 DNA reads TGTGCCAGCAGCTTACAACTAGCGGGGGAGACCCAGTACTTC. It codes for CASSLQLAGETQYF.

This clonotype was observed a few times. V and J are TRBV7-9 and TRBJ2-7, with D perhaps TRBD1 or TRBD2 (5 bases each). V was shortened by 1 base and J by 1 base, with 17 bases between the two germline ends. From germline, CDR1 is SEHNR and CDR2 FQNEAQ (reference sequence). The CDR3 consists of 17 residues. CDR3 coding DNA: TGTGCCAGCAGCTTAGGCCGCCCGGGGCAGCTTTCCTACGAGCAGTACTTC. This encodes CASSLGRPGQLSYEQYF.